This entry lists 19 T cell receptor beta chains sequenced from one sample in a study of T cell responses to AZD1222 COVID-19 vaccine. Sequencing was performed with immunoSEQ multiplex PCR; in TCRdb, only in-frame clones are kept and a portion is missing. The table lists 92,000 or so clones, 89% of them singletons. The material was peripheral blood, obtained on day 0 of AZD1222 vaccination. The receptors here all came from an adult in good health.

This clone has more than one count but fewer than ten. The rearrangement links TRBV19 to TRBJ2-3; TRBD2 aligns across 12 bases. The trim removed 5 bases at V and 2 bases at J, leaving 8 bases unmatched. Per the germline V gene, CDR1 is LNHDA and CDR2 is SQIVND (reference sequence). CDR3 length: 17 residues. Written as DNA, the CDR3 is TGTGCCAGTAGTCACCTAGCGGGGGGGCGGGACACAGATACGCAGTATTTT. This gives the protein CASSHLAGGRDTDTQYF.

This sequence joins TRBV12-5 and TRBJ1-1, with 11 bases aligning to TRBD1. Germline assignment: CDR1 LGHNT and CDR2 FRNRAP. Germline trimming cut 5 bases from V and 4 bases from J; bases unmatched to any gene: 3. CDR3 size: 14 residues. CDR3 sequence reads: CASGIGQGATEAFF. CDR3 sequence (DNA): TGTGCTAGTGGTATAGGACAGGGGGCCACTGAAGCTTTCTTT.

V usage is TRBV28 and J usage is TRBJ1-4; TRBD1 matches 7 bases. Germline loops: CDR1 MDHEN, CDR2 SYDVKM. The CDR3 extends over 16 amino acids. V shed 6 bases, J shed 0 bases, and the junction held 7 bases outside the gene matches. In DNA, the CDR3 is TGTGCCAGCAGGGCTAGACAGGGCGCAACTAATGAAAAACTGTTTTTT. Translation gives CASRARQGATNEKLFF.

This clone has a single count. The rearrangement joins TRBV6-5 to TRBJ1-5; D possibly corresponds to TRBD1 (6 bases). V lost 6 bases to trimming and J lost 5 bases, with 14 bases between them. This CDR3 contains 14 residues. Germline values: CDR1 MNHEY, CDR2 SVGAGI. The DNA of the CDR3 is TGTGCCAGCAGGAAGGGAGGGGGGGATCAGCCCCAGCATTTT. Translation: CASRKGGGDQPQHF.

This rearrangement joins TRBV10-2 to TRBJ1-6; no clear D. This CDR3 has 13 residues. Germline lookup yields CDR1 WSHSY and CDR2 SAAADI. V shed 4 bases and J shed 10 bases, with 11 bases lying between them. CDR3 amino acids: CASSGQTRSPLHF. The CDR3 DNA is TGCGCCAGCAGTGGGCAGACGAGGTCACCCCTCCACTTT.

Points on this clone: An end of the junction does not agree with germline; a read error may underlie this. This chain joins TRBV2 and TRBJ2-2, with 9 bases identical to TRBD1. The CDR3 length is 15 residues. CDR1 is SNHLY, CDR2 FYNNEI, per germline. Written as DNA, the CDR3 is TGTGCCAGGAGTGGGACAGGGCAAAGGACCGGGGAGCTGTTTTTT. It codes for CARSGTGQRTGELFF.

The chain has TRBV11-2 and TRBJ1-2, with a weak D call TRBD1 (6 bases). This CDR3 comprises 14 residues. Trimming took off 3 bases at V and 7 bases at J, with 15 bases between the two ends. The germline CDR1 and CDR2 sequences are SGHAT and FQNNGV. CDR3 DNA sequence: TGTGCCAGCAGCTTGTCCCCGAGGGGGTCTGGCTACACCTTC. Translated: CASSLSPRGSGYTF.

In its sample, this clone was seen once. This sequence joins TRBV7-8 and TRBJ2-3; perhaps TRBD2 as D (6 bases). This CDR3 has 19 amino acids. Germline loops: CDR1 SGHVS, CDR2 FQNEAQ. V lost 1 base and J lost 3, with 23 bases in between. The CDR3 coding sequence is TGTGCCAGCAGCTTAGTAGGATTAGCGGCCGATGGGGGGACAGATACGCAGTATTTT. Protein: CASSLVGLAADGGTDTQYF.

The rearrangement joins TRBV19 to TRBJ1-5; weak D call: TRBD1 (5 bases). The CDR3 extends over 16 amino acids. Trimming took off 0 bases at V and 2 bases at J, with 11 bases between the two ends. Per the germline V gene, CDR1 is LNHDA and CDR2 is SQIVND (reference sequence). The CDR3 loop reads CASSIDIRGGNQPQHF. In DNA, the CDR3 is TGTGCCAGTAGTATAGATATTAGGGGTGGCAATCAGCCCCAGCATTTT.

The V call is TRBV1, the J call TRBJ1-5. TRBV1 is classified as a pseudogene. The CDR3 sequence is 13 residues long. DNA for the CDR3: TGCACCAGCAGCCAAGATCATCAACCGGCGAAGCATTTT. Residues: CTSSQDHQPAKHF.

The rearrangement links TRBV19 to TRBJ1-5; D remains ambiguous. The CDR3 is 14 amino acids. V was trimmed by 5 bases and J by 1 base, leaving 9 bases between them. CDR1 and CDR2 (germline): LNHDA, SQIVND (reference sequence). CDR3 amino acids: CASSFRESNQPQHF. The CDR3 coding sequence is TGTGCCAGTAGTTTCCGGGAGAGCAATCAGCCCCAGCATTTT.

The CDR3 spells CASSPGQGRRNTEAFF. CDR3 in DNA: TGTGCCAGCTCACCAGGGCAGGGGAGGAGAAACACTGAAGCTTTCTTT. The chain employs TRBV18 and TRBJ1-1, with a weak D call TRBD1 (6 bases). The CDR3 consists of 16 residues. Trimming cost V 2 bases and J 2 bases, with 15 bases left between them. Germline V lookup: CDR1 KGHSH, CDR2 LQKENI.

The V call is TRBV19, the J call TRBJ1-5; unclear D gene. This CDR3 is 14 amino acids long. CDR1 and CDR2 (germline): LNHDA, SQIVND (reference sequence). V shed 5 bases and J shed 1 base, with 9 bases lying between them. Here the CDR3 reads CASSFPISNQPQHF. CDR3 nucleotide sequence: TGTGCCAGTAGTTTTCCGATAAGCAATCAGCCCCAGCATTTT.

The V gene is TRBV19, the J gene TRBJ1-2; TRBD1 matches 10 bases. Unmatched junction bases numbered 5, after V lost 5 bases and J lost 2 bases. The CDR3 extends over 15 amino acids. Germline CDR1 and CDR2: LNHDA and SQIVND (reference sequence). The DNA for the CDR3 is TGTGCCAGTAGTCCCGACAGGGGGCGAAACTATGGCTACACCTTC. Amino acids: CASSPDRGRNYGYTF.

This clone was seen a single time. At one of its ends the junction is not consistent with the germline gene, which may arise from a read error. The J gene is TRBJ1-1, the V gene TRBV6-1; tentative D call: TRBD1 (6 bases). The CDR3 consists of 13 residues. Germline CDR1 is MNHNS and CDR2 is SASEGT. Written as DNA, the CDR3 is TGTGCCAGCAGAGAAGAAAGGGGGTCTGAAGCTTTCTTT. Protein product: CASREERGSEAFF.

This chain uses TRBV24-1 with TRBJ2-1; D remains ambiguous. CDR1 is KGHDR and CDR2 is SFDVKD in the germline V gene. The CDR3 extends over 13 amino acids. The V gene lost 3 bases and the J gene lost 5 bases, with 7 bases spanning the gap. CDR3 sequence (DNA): TGTGCCACCAGTGATCCAGCTAACAATGAGCAGTTCTTC. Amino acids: CATSDPANNEQFF.

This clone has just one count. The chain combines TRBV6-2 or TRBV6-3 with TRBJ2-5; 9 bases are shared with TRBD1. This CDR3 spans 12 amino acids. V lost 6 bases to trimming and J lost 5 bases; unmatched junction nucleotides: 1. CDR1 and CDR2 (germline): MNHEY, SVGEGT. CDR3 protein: CASSGQGETQYF. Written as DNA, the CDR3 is TGTGCCAGCAGCGGACAGGGGGAGACCCAGTACTTC.

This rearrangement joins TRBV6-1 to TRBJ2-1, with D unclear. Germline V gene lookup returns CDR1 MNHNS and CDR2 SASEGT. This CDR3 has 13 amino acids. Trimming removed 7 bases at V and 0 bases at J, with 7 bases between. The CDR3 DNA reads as TGTGCCAGCACCAGCAGCTCCTACAATGAGCAGTTCTTC. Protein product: CASTSSSYNEQFF.

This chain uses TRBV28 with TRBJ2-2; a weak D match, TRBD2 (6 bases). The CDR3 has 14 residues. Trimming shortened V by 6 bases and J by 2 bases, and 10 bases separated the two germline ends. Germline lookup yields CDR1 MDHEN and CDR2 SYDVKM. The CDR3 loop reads CASRFGLNTGELFF. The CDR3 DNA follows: TGTGCCAGCAGATTTGGACTAAACACCGGGGAGCTGTTTTTT.